This TCR beta chain is from a study of T cells in tuberculosis. Study-level information: CD1B tetramers identified T cells specific for mycobacterial lipid GMM.

TCR-alpha and TCR-beta chains were sequenced unpaired. Sequencing was performed with immunoSEQ multiplex PCR; in TCRdb, only in-frame clones are kept and a portion is missing. This table holds some 90,000 clones, approximately 91% found once. Thawed, overnight-rested PBMC were stained with GMM-loaded CD1B tetramer, viability dye and anti-CD3, then sorted. CD1B tetramers were loaded with Rhodococcus equi-derived C32 glucose monomycolate. Tetramer-negative cells, about 97,000 per donor, were also sorted. The sequenced sample was CD1b-GMM tetramer-negative cells sorted from PBMCs. The receptor comes from an adult woman with latent tuberculosis.

The CDR3 protein is CAWRRPTASPSTDTQYF. The CDR3 nucleotides read TGTGCCTGGAGGCGCCCCACCGCTTCCCCTAGCACAGATACGCAGTATTTT. The chain has TRBV30 and TRBJ2-3; D not resolved. The V end lost 3 bases, the J end lost 0 bases, and 19 bases lay between the germline ends. Germline V gives CDR1 GTSNPN, CDR2 SVGIG (reference sequence). The CDR3 covers 17 residues.